This T cell receptor (beta chain) stems from a study of low-dose radiotherapy and immunotherapy resistance in tumors. Across the whole study: The schedule for Cohort 2 used 1 Gy per fraction every two weeks, which added up to 13 Gy over 26 weeks. Study patients were administered oral aspirin at 300 mg daily for four cycles from cycle 1 day 1. The authors gave intravenous cyclophosphamide 200 mg/m2 every two weeks, one day before radiation and immunotherapy.

The CDR3 covers 17 residues. Per the germline V gene, CDR1 is LNHDA and CDR2 is SQIVND (reference sequence). Trimming at V came to 3 bases and at J to 0 bases, leaving 7 bases not matched to a gene. TRAV- and TRBV-specific primers, spanning alpha and beta chains, primed first-strand cDNA. TCRs were amplified for approximately 21 PCR cycles with a constant-region primer and V-primer adapter. One entry per CDR3 protein results from TCRdb running MiXCR on the reads. The sample consists of some 82,000 distinct CDR3 sequences, approximately 20% of them appearing once. Time point noted: before trial treatment. As a condition of eligibility, patients had advanced solid tumors lacking tumor-infiltrating lymphocytes.

The origin of this receptor is a male donor with prostate cancer. The chain couples TRBV19 to TRBJ1-1; TRBD1 aligns across 10 bases. Material: PBMCs, obtained before treatment. This chain's CDR3 is CASSIPPGQGMNTEAFF. The CDR3 DNA reads as TGTGCCAGTAGTATTCCCCCGGGACAGGGGATGAACACTGAAGCTTTCTTT. The full variable domain, rest sourced from reference TRBV19 and TRBJ1-1, is DGGITQSPKYLFRKEGQNVTLSCEQNLNHDAMYWYRQDPGQGLRLIYYSQIVNDFQKGDIAEGYSVSREKKESFPLTVTSAQKNPTAFYLCASSIPPGQGMNTEAFFGQGTRLTVV.